Following are 15 T cell receptor beta chains from one sample sequenced in a study of control samples from healthy donors and cancer patients. The assay was immunoSEQ multiplex PCR, and TCRdb's table has in-frame clones only and misses some. The profile shows some 110,000 clones, roughly nine tenths of them singletons. The sample comprised PBMCs. These receptor sequences come from a woman between 45 and 60 years old with colorectal cancer.

The chain has TRBV19 and TRBJ2-6, with D tentatively TRBD2 (5 bases). Per the germline V gene, CDR1 is LNHDA and CDR2 is SQIVND (reference sequence). Trimming stripped 4 bases from V and 0 bases from J, with 19 bases between. This CDR3 region has 19 residues. The CDR3 protein is CASSTHGISFYSGANVLTF. DNA for the CDR3: TGTGCCAGTAGTACCCACGGGATTTCCTTTTACTCTGGGGCCAACGTCCTGACTTTC.

The chain has TRBV3-1 (or the pseudogene TRBV3-2) and TRBJ2-5; TRBD1 might be the D (5 bases). This CDR3 contains 15 residues. Trimming shortened V by 2 bases and J by 4 bases, and 14 bases separated the two germline ends. CDR1 and CDR2 from the germline V gene are LGHDT and YNNKEL (reference sequence). The CDR3: CASSQYRSGSETQYF. DNA of the CDR3: TGTGCCAGCAGCCAATATCGGTCAGGGTCAGAGACCCAGTACTTC.

The V gene is TRBV24-1, the J gene TRBJ2-7, with D possibly being TRBD1 (6 bases). Germline values: CDR1 KGHDR, CDR2 SFDVKD. Trimming removed 0 bases from V and 3 bases from J, with 14 bases in between. The CDR3 has 16 amino acids. CDR3 sequence: CATSDLPRDTYYEQYF. CDR3 in DNA: TGTGCCACCAGTGATTTGCCCCGGGACACTTACTACGAGCAGTACTTC.

V usage is TRBV5-6 and J usage is TRBJ1-2; 10 bases line up with TRBD1. The length of the CDR3 is 15 residues. With 0 bases clipped from V and 7 bases from J, the junction kept 6 bases outside the gene matches. Per germline, CDR1 SGHDT and CDR2 YYEEEE. The CDR3: CASSLAGTGVTGYTF. The CDR3 DNA reads TGTGCCAGCAGCTTGGCCGGGACAGGGGTAACTGGCTACACCTTC.

The chain uses TRBV29-1 and TRBJ2-5, with TRBD1 matching over 8 bases. CDR1 and CDR2 from the germline V gene are SQVTM and ANQGSEA. The CDR3 sequence is 14 residues long. The ends lost 2 bases at V and 4 bases at J; junction bases unmatched: 6. DNA of the CDR3: TGCAGCGTTGAACGGTTCAGGGGGCGAGAGACCCAGTACTTC. This codes for CSVERFRGRETQYF.

The chain couples TRBV28 to TRBJ1-3; D unclear. The CDR3 has 14 residues. The germline V gene has CDR1 MDHEN and CDR2 SYDVKM. The germline V and J ends were trimmed by 5 bases and 0 bases, with 8 bases remaining between them. The CDR3 DNA follows: TGTGCCAGCAGTATCCACAACTCTGGAAACACCATATATTTT. This encodes CASSIHNSGNTIYF.

The CDR3 sequence: CASSPSVPYEQYF. For the CDR3, the DNA is TGTGCCAGCTCACCATCCGTCCCCTACGAGCAGTACTTC. The chain is built from TRBV18 and TRBJ2-7; D not resolved. CDR1 is KGHSH and CDR2 is LQKENI in the germline V gene. Trimming removed 2 bases at V and 2 bases at J, with 7 bases between. The CDR3 runs to 13 residues.

CDR3 DNA: TGTGCCAGCAGCCTCCCGGACACTTCTGGAAACACCATATATTTT. Its translation: CASSLPDTSGNTIYF. This chain links TRBV5-6 with TRBJ1-3; D may be TRBD1 (5 bases). Trimming removed 4 bases at V and 1 base at J, with 12 bases between. Germline values: CDR1 SGHDT, CDR2 YYEEEE. This CDR3 is 15 amino acids long.

The V gene is TRBV7-2, the J gene TRBJ1-5; D might be TRBD1 (5 bases). With 5 bases removed from V and 9 bases from J, the gap between germline ends came to 14 bases. The germline gives CDR1 SGHTA, CDR2 FQGNSA. The CDR3 runs to 13 residues. The CDR3 DNA reads TGTGCCAGCAGCCCACAGAGGGACCGGCCCCAGCATTTT. This codes for CASSPQRDRPQHF.

The chain joins TRBV11-3 to TRBJ2-7; tentative D call: TRBD2 (6 bases). The CDR3 length is 14 residues. V was clipped by 2 bases and J by 1 base, with 9 bases between them. Germline CDR1 SGHNT, CDR2 YENEEA. The CDR3 DNA is TGTGCCAGCAGCTTAACGGGGGAGTCCTACGAGCAGTACTTC. Its translation is CASSLTGESYEQYF.

The chain recombines TRBV7-2 with TRBJ1-2; D is ambiguous. Germline CDR1 is SGHTA and CDR2 is FQGNSA. The V gene lost 2 bases and the J gene lost 8 bases, with 18 bases spanning the gap. The CDR3 extends over 15 amino acids. CDR3 nucleotides: TGTGCCAGCAGCTTATGGAGGTCTCGGGTAGGCGGCTACACCTTC. Translating gives CASSLWRSRVGGYTF.

In this sample, this clone turned up a few times. The V gene is TRBV5-5, the J gene TRBJ1-4; D is undetermined. With 4 bases removed from V and 0 bases from J, the gap between germline ends came to 7 bases. This CDR3 spans 14 amino acids. Germline values: CDR1 SGHKS, CDR2 YYEKEE (reference sequence). CDR3 loop: CASSLRATNEKLFF. The CDR3 DNA reads TGTGCCAGCAGCCTGCGGGCAACTAATGAAAAACTGTTTTTT.

Only one count was recorded for this clone. Its ends do not fully match the called genes, so a read error is possible. J is TRBJ1-6 and V is TRBV5-1, with D possibly TRBD1 on 5 matching bases. The CDR3 runs to 16 residues. CDR1 and CDR2 (germline): SGHRS, YFSETQ. CDR3: CASSRDPSSYNSLLHF. The DNA of the CDR3 is TGCGCCAGCAGCCGGGACCCAAGCTCCTATAATTCACTCCTCCACTTT.

The rearrangement uses TRBV19 and TRBJ1-4; 7 bases agree with TRBD1. V was clipped by 3 bases and J by 3 bases; unmatched bases: 7. This CDR3 is built from 16 residues. Germline-derived CDR1 and CDR2 are LNHDA and SQIVND (reference sequence). CDR3 in amino acids: CASSINTGDSNEKLFF. The CDR3 DNA follows: TGTGCCAGTAGTATCAACACAGGGGACTCTAATGAAAAACTGTTTTTT.

The chain uses TRBV7-8 and TRBJ1-5; no reliable D call. The V end lost 5 bases, the J end lost 0 bases, and 8 bases lay between the germline ends. This CDR3 is built from 14 residues. Per the germline V gene, CDR1 is SGHVS and CDR2 is FQNEAQ. This CDR3 is CASSPTDSNQPQHF. Written as DNA, the CDR3 is TGTGCCAGCAGCCCAACAGATAGCAATCAGCCCCAGCATTTT.